Sequencing of this T cell receptor beta chain was carried out in a study of control samples from healthy donors and cancer patients. The protocol was immunoSEQ multiplex PCR, while the TCRdb copy is restricted to in-frame clones and leaves out a portion. Among tens of thousands of clones listed, more than 70% were seen once. The CDR3 runs to 16 residues. Germline lookup yields CDR1 LNHDA and CDR2 SQIVND (reference sequence). The J segment lost 3 bases and the V segment lost 5 bases, leaving 12 bases of the junction unmatched. Sample: PBMCs. The source is a man in his fifties with head and neck cancer. The chain recombines TRBV19 with TRBJ1-2; 7 bases line up with TRBD1. CDR3 loop: CASSSARTGVDYGYTF. The CDR3 region has the DNA TGTGCCAGTAGTTCGGCCCGTACAGGGGTTGACTATGGCTACACCTTC. Drawing the rest from reference TRBV19 and TRBJ1-2, the complete variable domain is DGGITQSPKYLFRKEGQNVTLSCEQNLNHDAMYWYRQDPGQGLRLIYYSQIVNDFQKGDIAEGYSVSREKKESFPLTVTSAQKNPTAFYLCASSSARTGVDYGYTFGSGTRLTVV.